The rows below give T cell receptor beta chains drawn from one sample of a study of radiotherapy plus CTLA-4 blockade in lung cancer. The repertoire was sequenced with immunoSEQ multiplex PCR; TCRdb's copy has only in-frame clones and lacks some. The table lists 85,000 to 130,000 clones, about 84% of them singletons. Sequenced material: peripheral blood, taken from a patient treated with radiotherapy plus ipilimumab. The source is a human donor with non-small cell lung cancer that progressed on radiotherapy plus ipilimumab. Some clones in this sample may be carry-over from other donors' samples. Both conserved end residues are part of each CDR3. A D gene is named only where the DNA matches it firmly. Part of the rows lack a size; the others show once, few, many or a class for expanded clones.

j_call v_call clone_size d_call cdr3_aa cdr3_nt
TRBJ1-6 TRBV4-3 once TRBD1 CASSQLTGTYSPLHF TGCGCCAGCAGCCAACTGACAGGGACCTATTCACCCCTCCACTTT
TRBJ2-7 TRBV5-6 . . CASSLFWPREMYGQYF TGTGCCAGCAGCTTGTTCTGGCCGAGGGAGATGTACGGGCAGTACTTC
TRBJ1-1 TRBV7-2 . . CASSPYTEAFF TGTGCCAGCAGCCCTTACACTGAAGCTTTCTTT
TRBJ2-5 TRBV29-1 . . CSVVGTGGRYQETQYF TGCAGCGTTGTGGGTACGGGGGGCAGGTACCAAGAGACCCAGTACTTC
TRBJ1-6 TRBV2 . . CASSESSYNSPLHF TGTGCCAGCAGTGAAAGCTCCTATAATTCACCCCTCCACTTT
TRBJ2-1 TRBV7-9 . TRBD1 CASSPRDRGLYNEQFF TGTGCCAGCAGCCCCCGCGACAGGGGGCTGTACAATGAGCAGTTCTTC
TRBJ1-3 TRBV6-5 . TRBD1 CASRDRGMAGNTIYF TGTGCCAGCAGAGACAGGGGAATGGCAGGAAACACCATATATTTT
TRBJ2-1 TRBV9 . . CASSVGSGQYNEQFF TGTGCCAGCAGCGTAGGGTCGGGACAATACAATGAGCAGTTCTTC
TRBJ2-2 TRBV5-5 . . CASSFRRGRGTGELFF TGTGCCAGCAGTTTTAGGCGAGGGCGCGGTACCGGGGAGCTGTTTTTT
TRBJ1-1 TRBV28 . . CASSSRGFSSHTEAFF TGTGCCAGCAGTTCTAGGGGTTTTTCTTCGCACACTGAAGCTTTCTTT
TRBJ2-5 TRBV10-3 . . CASTGTGQETQYF TGTGCCTCTACCGGGACTGGACAAGAGACCCAGTACTTC
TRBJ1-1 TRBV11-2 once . CASSHPGVTEAFF TGTGCCAGCAGCCATCCAGGCGTAACTGAAGCTTTCTTT
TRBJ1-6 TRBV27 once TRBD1 CASSSGQGLASPLHF TGTGCCAGCAGCTCGGGACAGGGATTGGCATCACCCCTCCACTTT
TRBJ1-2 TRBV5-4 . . CASSPRTSANYGYTF TGTGCCAGCAGCCCCCGGACATCAGCTAACTATGGCTACACCTTC